The 13 T cell receptor beta chains listed next were all sequenced from one sample in a study of T cell repertoires in cytomegalovirus infection. For these receptors, no antigen is known. TCRdb passed the reads through MiXCR, listing each CDR3 protein once. The table includes 30,000 to 40,000 distinct CDR3 sequences, roughly 49% detected once. The source was CD8+ T cells from cultured PBMCs, collected from culture after CMV antigen stimulation. These receptors all stem from a human donor in good health (CMV status not recorded). Some clones in this sample may be carry-over from other donors' samples.

The V call is TRBV7-4, the J call TRBJ2-3; D not resolved. Germline-derived CDR1 and CDR2 are SGHVT and SQSDAQ. V was shortened by 1 base and J by 2 bases, with 10 bases between the two germline ends. The CDR3 has 15 amino acids. This chain's CDR3 is CASSLVSDPTDTQYF. In DNA, the CDR3 is TGTGCCAGCAGCTTAGTTTCGGATCCCACAGATACGCAGTATTTT.

This clonotype was picked up a small number of times. The gene calls are TRBV7-9 and TRBJ2-5; TRBD1 is a possible D gene (6 bases). Trimming left V 3 bases short and J 0 bases short, with 14 bases between. The CDR3 runs 16 residues. The V gene's germline CDR1 is SEHNR and CDR2 FQNEAQ (reference sequence). The CDR3 is CASSFSRGGYQETQYF. The DNA of the CDR3 is TGTGCCAGCAGCTTTTCCAGGGGTGGGTACCAAGAGACCCAGTACTTC.

To note about this clonotype: One end of the junction varies from germline; a read error may be responsible. The chain employs TRBV7-2 and TRBJ2-5; D is possibly TRBD1 (6 bases). The CDR3 extends over 14 amino acids. Germline assignment: CDR1 SGHTA and CDR2 FQGNSA. CDR3 in amino acids: CASNLEQGPSTQYF. CDR3 DNA sequence: TGTGCCAGCAACTTAGAGCAGGGGCCGTCAACCCAGTACTTC.

A few counts support this clonotype. The gene calls are TRBV7-9 and TRBJ2-7; 9 bases fit TRBD1. The J segment lost 2 bases and the V segment lost 5 bases, leaving 4 bases of the junction unmatched. Germline lookup yields CDR1 SEHNR and CDR2 FQNEAQ (reference sequence). The CDR3 consists of 14 residues. The CDR3 DNA reads as TGTGCCAGCAGCCCCCGACAGGGGGCCTACGAGCAGTACTTC. It specifies CASSPRQGAYEQYF.

The chain joins TRBV7-6 to TRBJ1-1, with D possibly being TRBD1 (6 bases). V dropped 1 base and J dropped 1 base, with 10 bases sitting between them. Germline assignment: CDR1 SGHVS and CDR2 FNYEAQ. This CDR3 has 15 residues. The CDR3 nucleotides are TGTGCCAGCAGCTTAGGTCTGGGGGCGAACACTGAAGCTTTCTTT. This gives the protein CASSLGLGANTEAFF.

The chain recombines TRBV5-4 with TRBJ2-5; TRBD1 matches at 7 bases. The ends lost 4 bases at V and 4 bases at J; junction bases unmatched: 7. This CDR3 contains 14 residues. The germline V gene has CDR1 SGHNT and CDR2 YYREEE (reference sequence). CDR3: CASSVSGTAETQYF. In nucleotides, the CDR3 is TGTGCCAGCAGCGTATCCGGGACAGCAGAGACCCAGTACTTC.

This clonotype has only a few counts. This chain joins TRBV7-6 and TRBJ1-1; D not certain. CDR1 and CDR2 (germline): SGHVS, FNYEAQ. V was trimmed by 1 base and J by 7 bases, leaving 13 bases between them. The CDR3 sequence is 14 residues long. Here the CDR3 DNA reads TGTGCCAGCAGCTTAGAAATCGGGGAAATTGAAGCTTTCTTT. Its protein product is CASSLEIGEIEAFF.

This clonotype appeared a few times. The rearrangement joins TRBV4-1 to TRBJ2-3; D is ambiguous. Between the trimmed V and J ends, which lost 8 bases and 2 bases, there was a span of 14 bases. Germline values: CDR1 MGHRA, CDR2 YSYEKL. The CDR3 runs to 14 residues. CDR3 in amino acids: CASGADSVTDTQYF. As DNA, the CDR3 is TGCGCCAGCGGCGCGGATTCGGTCACAGATACGCAGTATTTT.

A few counts support this clonotype. The chain employs TRBV7-8 and TRBJ2-4; 16 bases are a match to TRBD2. V was clipped by 5 bases and J by 1 base; unmatched bases: 8. Looked up from germline, CDR1 is SGHVS and CDR2 is FQNEAQ. CDR3 size: 19 residues. CDR3 nucleotide sequence: TGTGCCAGCAGCCCGGGACTAGCGGGAGGGCCATGGGCCAAAAACATTCAGTACTTC. Its translation is CASSPGLAGGPWAKNIQYF.

This clonotype came up a few times. The chain uses TRBV10-3 and TRBJ2-4, with 8 bases fitting TRBD1. CDR3 length equals 14 residues. V shed 2 bases and J 5 bases; nucleotides not matched to a gene: 2. Per the germline V gene, CDR1 is ENHRY and CDR2 is SYGVKD. The chain's CDR3 is CAISEEDRENIQYF. The CDR3 bases are TGTGCCATCAGTGAGGAGGACAGGGAAAACATTCAGTACTTC.

The chain joins TRBV20-1 to TRBJ2-2; D remains unclear. The CDR3 length is 14 residues. The V gene's germline CDR1 is DFQATT and CDR2 SNEGSKA (reference sequence). The ends were cut back, 1 base at V and 2 bases at J, with 8 bases in the middle. The DNA for the CDR3 is TGCAGTGCTAGAGGAGCGATAAACACCGGGGAGCTGTTTTTT. This translates into CSARGAINTGELFF.

The V and J genes are TRBV6-1 and TRBJ2-3; weak D call: TRBD2 (6 bases). Germline V CDR1 and CDR2: MNHNS, SASEGT. Between the trimmed V and J ends, which lost 0 bases and 1 base, there was a span of 11 bases. This CDR3 contains 16 residues. The CDR3 loop reads CASSEARRGRTDTQYF. The CDR3 DNA sequence: TGTGCCAGCAGTGAAGCACGGCGGGGTCGCACAGATACGCAGTATTTT.

This clonotype was seen many times. The rearrangement joins TRBV7-8 to TRBJ2-1; 10 bases line up with TRBD2. The CDR3 runs to 15 residues. Losses at the gene ends were 4 bases for V and 8 bases for J; bases not matched to a gene: 8. Per germline, CDR1 SGHVS and CDR2 FQNEAQ. The CDR3 reads CASSSLAGGSDEQFF. The CDR3 DNA sequence: TGTGCCAGCAGCTCCTTAGCGGGAGGCAGCGATGAGCAGTTCTTC.